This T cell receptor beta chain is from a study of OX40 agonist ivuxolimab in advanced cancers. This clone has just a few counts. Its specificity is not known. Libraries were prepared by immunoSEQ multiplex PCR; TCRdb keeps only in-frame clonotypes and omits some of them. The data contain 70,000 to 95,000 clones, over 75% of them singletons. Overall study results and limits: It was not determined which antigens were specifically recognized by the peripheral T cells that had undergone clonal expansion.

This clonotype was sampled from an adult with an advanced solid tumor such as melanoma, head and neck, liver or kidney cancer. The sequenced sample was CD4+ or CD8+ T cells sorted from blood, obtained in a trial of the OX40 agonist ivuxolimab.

CDR3: CASSGNSYEQYF. As DNA, the CDR3 is TGTGCCAGTAGCGGCAACTCCTACGAGCAGTACTTC. The chain is built from TRBV19 and TRBJ2-7; D gene ambiguous. CDR3 length equals 12 residues. CDR1 is LNHDA, CDR2 SQIVND, per germline (reference sequence). Trimming removed 6 bases from V and 0 bases from J, with 6 bases in between.